This entry lists 16 T cell receptor beta chains sequenced from one sample in a study of cytomegalovirus exposure and HLA in healthy donors. The PCR employed 60 Vbeta primers together with 13 Jbeta primers. Assay used: immunoSEQ multiplex PCR; TCRdb lists only in-frame clones, some missing. The sample records about 140,000 clones, about 82% being singletons. The material sequenced was PBMCs. These receptors originate from a man younger than 45 in good health.

CDR3 in amino acids: CASSQDPSDRVEQYF. The CDR3 bases are TGCGCCAGCAGCCAAGACCCATCGGACAGGGTCGAGCAGTACTTC. This chain connects TRBV4-3 to TRBJ2-7, with TRBD1 identical over 8 bases. V trimming: 0 bases; J trimming: 6 bases; junction bases outside the gene matches: 7. The CDR3 is 15 residues long. CDR1 and CDR2 from the germline V gene are LGHNA and YSLEER.

The genes are TRBV2 and TRBJ2-6; a possible D gene is TRBD1 (5 bases). Germline V CDR1 and CDR2: SNHLY, FYNNEI. This CDR3 comprises 13 residues. Trimming stripped 6 bases from V and 2 bases from J, with 5 bases between. The CDR3 region has the DNA TGTGCCAGCAGGGGGCCTGGGGCCAACGTCCTGACTTTC. Protein: CASRGPGANVLTF.

For the CDR3, the DNA is TGTGCCAGCAGCTTAAGGGGGAACACTGAAGCTTTCTTT. Amino acid sequence: CASSLRGNTEAFF. The chain joins TRBV13 to TRBJ1-1; D is perhaps TRBD1 (5 bases). The CDR3 has 13 amino acids. Germline CDR1 reads PRHDT; CDR2 reads FYEKMQ (reference sequence). V lost 2 bases, J lost 1 base, and 5 bases lay in between.

The V and J genes are TRBV9 and TRBJ2-7, with TRBD2 matching 10 bases. With 4 bases clipped from V and 5 bases from J, the junction kept 6 bases outside the gene matches. Looked up from germline, CDR1 is SGDLS and CDR2 is YYNGEE. The CDR3 extends over 14 amino acids. CDR3 sequence: CASSTLAGGDEQYF. The CDR3 DNA follows: TGTGCCAGCAGCACATTAGCGGGAGGCGACGAGCAGTACTTC. Together with reference TRBV9 and TRBJ2-7, the CDR3 gives the full variable domain: DSGVTQTPKHLITATGQRVTLRCSPRSGDLSVYWYQQSLDQGLQFLIQYYNGEERAKGNILERFSAQQFPDLHSELNLSSLELGDSALYFCASSTLAGGDEQYFGPGTRLTVT.

V and J are TRBV7-2 and TRBJ2-7, with 7 bases that match TRBD1. Germline values: CDR1 SGHTA, CDR2 FQGNSA. CDR3 size: 13 residues. Unmatched junction bases numbered 4, after V lost 5 bases and J lost 3 bases. CDR3 DNA: TGTGCCAGCAGCCTGAGACAGGGCTACGAGCAGTACTTC. Translating gives CASSLRQGYEQYF.

This chain uses TRBV9 with TRBJ1-2, with TRBD1 matching over 11 bases. Germline assignment: CDR1 SGDLS and CDR2 YYNGEE. The CDR3 has 15 amino acids. Trimming at V came to 6 bases and at J to 2 bases, leaving 6 bases not matched to a gene. The CDR3 loop is CASTMGQGGNYGYTF. In DNA form, the CDR3 reads TGTGCCAGCACCATGGGACAGGGGGGAAACTATGGCTACACCTTC.

The chain recombines TRBV6-4 with TRBJ1-2; D is perhaps TRBD1 (5 bases). The CDR3 loop spans 14 amino acids. CDR1 and CDR2 from the germline V gene are MRHNA and SNTAGT. V gave up 6 bases and J gave up 0 bases, with 11 bases separating them. CDR3 sequence: CASSPGLANYGYTF. The CDR3 DNA reads as TGTGCCAGCAGCCCAGGGTTAGCTAACTATGGCTACACCTTC.

This chain joins TRBV12-5 and TRBJ1-1; 8 bases fit TRBD1. The CDR3 consists of 12 residues. After removal of 1 base from V and 9 bases from J, the junction contained 1 base not matched to a gene. The V gene's germline CDR1 is LGHNT and CDR2 FRNRAP. The DNA of the CDR3 is TGTGCTAGTGGTTTGGGACAGGGGCAAGCTTTCTTT. Residues: CASGLGQGQAFF.

Concerning this clone: This same CDR3 is encoded by further DNA sequences in the sample. The DNA for the CDR3 is TGTGCCTGGGGCACAGGGGTAGGCCCAAATTACTACGAGCAGTACTTC. Translating it yields CAWGTGVGPNYYEQYF. V and J are TRBV30 and TRBJ2-7; 7 nucleotides agree with TRBD1. The V gene end was trimmed by 5 bases and the J gene end by 3 bases; junction bases not matched to a gene: 16. Germline V gene sequence: CDR1 GTSNPN, CDR2 SVGIG (reference sequence). The CDR3 length is 16 residues.

This clone was detected a few times. J is TRBJ2-1 and V is TRBV5-1; 13 nucleotides align to TRBD2. The CDR3 is made up of 16 amino acids. The V gene's germline CDR1 is SGHRS and CDR2 YFSETQ. Trimming cost V 3 bases and J 7 bases; bases outside gene matches: 7. This CDR3 reads CASSYLLAGGGNEQFF. The CDR3 DNA sequence: TGCGCCAGCAGCTATCTACTAGCGGGAGGGGGAAATGAGCAGTTCTTC.

On this clone: Germline and junction disagree at one end, which may indicate a read error. This sequence joins TRBV7-9 and TRBJ1-2; D is unclear. This CDR3 has 11 amino acids. Germline CDR1 SEHNR, CDR2 FQNEAQ (reference sequence). In DNA form, the CDR3 reads TGTTCCAGCAGCCCAGTGAATGGCTACACCTTC. Protein product: CSSSPVNGYTF.

CDR3 in amino acids: CASSYSSSEDEQFF. In DNA form, the CDR3 reads TGTGCCAGCAGTTACTCGAGTAGCGAGGATGAGCAGTTCTTC. V and J are TRBV6-5 and TRBJ2-1; TRBD2 is a possible D gene (5 bases). V lost 0 bases, J lost 8 bases, and 11 bases lay in between. CDR1 is MNHEY and CDR2 is SVGAGI in the germline V gene. CDR3 length: 14 residues.

V gene TRBV4-3 combines with J gene TRBJ2-1; D not resolved. This CDR3 has 12 amino acids. With 0 bases removed from V and 8 bases from J, the gap between germline ends came to 5 bases. The germline gives CDR1 LGHNA, CDR2 YSLEER. CDR3 DNA: TGCGCCAGCAGCCAAGATCGGGATGAGCAGTTCTTC. It encodes CASSQDRDEQFF.

In this sample, this clone turned up a few times. CDR3 bases: TGTGCCACCTTTCCCCCCGTTCGGGACAGGGGGCTGGGGGCTGAAGCTTTCTTT. Translation gives CATFPPVRDRGLGAEAFF. J is TRBJ1-1 and V is TRBV19; 12 bases are shared with TRBD1. Germline lookup yields CDR1 LNHDA and CDR2 SQIVND (reference sequence). This CDR3 contains 18 residues. Losses at the gene ends were 10 bases for V and 6 bases for J; bases not matched to a gene: 21.

Only one count was recorded for this clone. The genes are TRBV5-6 and TRBJ2-7; TRBD2 agrees at 10 bases. V was clipped by 4 bases and J by 6 bases; unmatched bases: 16. This CDR3 comprises 17 residues. Germline V gene lookup returns CDR1 SGHDT and CDR2 YYEEEE. In nucleotides, the CDR3 is TGTGCCAGCAGCCCGGGTGCTCTAGCGGGAGCTTGGGGCGAGCAGTACTTC. This codes for CASSPGALAGAWGEQYF.

The J gene is TRBJ1-2, the V gene TRBV6-5; D might be TRBD1 (6 bases). This CDR3 has 12 amino acids. The V gene's germline CDR1 is MNHEY and CDR2 SVGAGI. Trimming pared 4 bases from V and 7 bases from J, leaving 10 bases between. Here the CDR3 reads CASSSNRVGYTF. The CDR3 DNA sequence: TGTGCCAGCAGTTCCAACAGGGTTGGCTACACCTTC.